This entry lists 8 T cell receptor beta chains sequenced from one sample in a study of blood T cells in healthy people across ages. A sample-barcoded 5' primer and a J-beta primer mix were used in a second PCR of about 7 to 11 cycles. In TCRdb, the 5' RACE reads were re-called with MiXCR into one record per CDR3 protein. The data show fewer than 2,000,000 distinct CDR3 sequences, with approximately 40% seen just once and more than 20% held by the top ten. Material for sequencing was blood. These receptors were taken from a human donor in good health.

The chain couples TRBV20-1 to TRBJ1-6; D might be TRBD1 (5 bases). The CDR3 has 14 residues. The V end lost 5 bases, the J end lost 8 bases, and 16 bases lay between the germline ends. CDR1 is DFQATT, CDR2 SNEGSKA, per germline (reference sequence). The CDR3 sequence: CSASVVGTDSPLHF. In DNA form, the CDR3 reads TGCAGTGCTTCGGTAGTCGGGACGGATTCACCCCTCCACTTT.

The chain uses TRBV3-1 and TRBJ1-5, with unresolved D. V lost 1 base to trimming and J lost 3 bases, with 4 bases between them. Germline-derived CDR1 and CDR2 are LGHDT and YNNKEL (reference sequence). The CDR3 is 13 residues long. The CDR3, as DNA: TGTGCCAGCAGCCAAGCCATCAATCAGCCCCAGCATTTT. Translated, it gives CASSQAINQPQHF.

This chain uses TRBV4-3 with TRBJ1-1; a weak D match, TRBD1 (6 bases). CDR3 length: 13 amino acids. Germline assignment: CDR1 LGHNA and CDR2 YSLEER. V gave up 0 bases and J gave up 8 bases, with 10 bases separating them. The CDR3 nucleotides read TGCGCCAGCAGCCAAGATGGGGGCAGGGAAGCTTTCTTT. It encodes CASSQDGGREAFF.

The chain joins TRBV7-9 to TRBJ2-3; tentatively, D is TRBD2 (6 bases). The CDR3 is 14 residues long. Trimming pared 5 bases from V and 11 bases from J, leaving 20 bases between. Germline values: CDR1 SEHNR, CDR2 FQNEAQ (reference sequence). CDR3 in DNA: TGTGCCAGCAGCCCGGGGGACCCCGAGAGACGGCAGTATTTT. Protein: CASSPGDPERRQYF.

Notes on this clonotype: This may come from a read error, since a much larger clone is one base off. V and J are TRBV7-2 and TRBJ2-5; D is unresolved. Germline lookup yields CDR1 SGHTA and CDR2 FQGNSA. This CDR3 is 12 amino acids long. The CDR3 reads CAGSLDKETQYF. Here the CDR3 DNA reads TGTGCCGGCAGCTTAGACAAAGAGACCCAGTACTTC.

This sequence joins TRBV2 and TRBJ1-2, with a tentative D call TRBD1 (5 bases). CDR3 length equals 14 residues. Deletions cut 2 bases from V and 4 bases from J, with 11 bases between. Germline V gene sequence: CDR1 SNHLY, CDR2 FYNNEI. CDR3 residues: CASSESPDSYGYTF. In nucleotides, the CDR3 is TGTGCCAGCAGTGAATCACCTGACAGCTATGGCTACACCTTC.

The V and J genes are TRBV9 and TRBJ2-7; 8 bases line up with TRBD2. Germline V lookup: CDR1 SGDLS, CDR2 YYNGEE. After removal of 4 bases from V and 2 bases from J, the junction contained 5 bases not matched to a gene. The CDR3 totals 14 residues. The CDR3: CASSRASGPYEQYF. CDR3 nucleotide sequence: TGTGCCAGCAGCAGGGCTAGCGGGCCCTACGAGCAGTACTTC.

The rearrangement joins TRBV2 to TRBJ1-5, with TRBD1 matching over 8 bases. Trimming removed 2 bases from V and 5 bases from J; junction bases left unmatched: 2. The CDR3 has 14 residues. Germline-derived CDR1 and CDR2 are SNHLY and FYNNEI. DNA for the CDR3: TGTGCCAGCAGTGAATCAGGGGGCCATCAGCCCCAGCATTTT. As protein: CASSESGGHQPQHF.